Listed here are 20 T cell receptor beta chains from one sample, sequenced in a study of PD-1 blockade in classical Hodgkin lymphoma. There was relapse after autologous stem cell transplantation in every patient, and there was variation in brentuximab vedotin exposure. Clones were read by immunoSEQ multiplex PCR, and TCRdb kept only the in-frame ones, dropping some. Of under 20,000 clones listed, roughly 84% are singletons. The specimen comprised peripheral blood mononuclear cells (PBMCs), sampled at baseline. These receptors were collected from a human donor with classical Hodgkin lymphoma.

The chain joins TRBV30 to TRBJ1-1; a possible D gene is TRBD1 (6 bases). In germline, CDR1 is GTSNPN, CDR2 SVGIG (reference sequence). The CDR3 sequence is 13 residues long. V was clipped by 5 bases and J by 10 bases, with 20 bases between them. The CDR3 protein is CAWGSRDTEGAFF. Written as DNA, the CDR3 is TGTGCCTGGGGGTCTCGGGACACCGAAGGAGCTTTCTTT. Complete variable domain (other parts from reference TRBV30 and TRBJ1-1): SQTIHQWPATLVQPVGSPLSLECTVEGTSNPNLYWYRQAAGRGLQLLFYSVGIGQISSEVPQNLSASRPQDRQFILSSKKLLLSDSGFYLCAWGSRDTEGAFFGQGTRLTVV.

The chain employs TRBV11-2 and TRBJ2-7, with D perhaps matching TRBD1 (5 bases). The ends were cut back, 5 bases at V and 3 bases at J, with 17 bases in the middle. Germline CDR1 reads SGHAT; CDR2 reads FQNNGV. The CDR3 runs 15 residues. The CDR3 is CASSRTPGFDYEQYF. CDR3 nucleotides: TGTGCCAGCAGCCGTACTCCAGGGTTCGACTACGAGCAGTACTTC.

The chain is built from TRBV19 and TRBJ2-7; maybe TRBD1 (6 bases). V dropped 5 bases and J dropped 3 bases, with 14 bases sitting between them. This CDR3 spans 14 amino acids. Looked up from germline, CDR1 is LNHDA and CDR2 is SQIVND (reference sequence). The CDR3 nucleotides read TGTGCCAGTAGTCCGGGCTTAGGGGGCTACGAGCAGTACTTC. Encoded protein: CASSPGLGGYEQYF.

The chain recombines TRBV9 with TRBJ2-1, with D tentatively TRBD2 (6 bases). CDR3 length: 16 residues. Trimming removed 2 bases at V and 0 bases at J, with 12 bases between. CDR1 and CDR2 from the germline V gene are SGDLS and YYNGEE. CDR3 amino acids: CASSVSGFSSYNEQFF. DNA of the CDR3: TGTGCCAGCAGCGTTAGCGGTTTTAGCTCCTACAATGAGCAGTTCTTC.

The V gene is TRBV7-6, the J gene TRBJ2-2, with a tentative D call TRBD1 (5 bases). The CDR3 has 17 amino acids. V was cut by 1 base and J by 4 bases, with 16 bases left in between. Germline V lookup: CDR1 SGHVS, CDR2 FNYEAQ. The CDR3 DNA reads as TGTGCCAGCAGCTTAGGGTTCCTAGTAAGGGGCACCGGGGAGCTGTTTTTT. Protein product: CASSLGFLVRGTGELFF.

The chain carries TRBV7-6 and TRBJ2-2, with TRBD1 identical over 11 bases. CDR1 SGHVS and CDR2 FNYEAQ come from the germline V gene. The junction had 8 bases not matched to a gene; V was cut back by 7 bases and J by 7 bases. The CDR3 is made up of 15 amino acids. CDR3 sequence: CASTQRTGGFGELFF. The CDR3 DNA reads TGTGCCAGCACCCAAAGGACAGGGGGCTTCGGGGAGCTGTTTTTT.

This clone was found a few times. The CDR3 loop is CAWSWGNTEAFF. DNA for the CDR3: TGTGCCTGGAGTTGGGGGAACACTGAAGCTTTCTTT. V gene TRBV30 combines with J gene TRBJ1-1, with D hard to call. From germline, CDR1 is GTSNPN and CDR2 SVGIG (reference sequence). The CDR3 sequence is 12 residues long. Trimming took off 2 bases at V and 1 base at J, with 5 bases between the two ends.

The chain employs TRBV28 and TRBJ1-1, with D maybe TRBD1 (5 bases). The germline gives CDR1 MDHEN, CDR2 SYDVKM. Trimming left V 2 bases short and J 1 base short, with 26 bases between. This CDR3 spans 20 amino acids. The CDR3 coding sequence is TGTGCCAGCAGTTTAAATTTTGGTTATATTTTGGGGGGAGCGAACACTGAAGCTTTCTTT. As protein: CASSLNFGYILGGANTEAFF.

This clone occurred a few times. This chain joins TRBV6-5 and TRBJ1-5; D gene ambiguous. V dropped 7 bases and J dropped 1 base, with 11 bases sitting between them. Germline CDR1 and CDR2: MNHEY and SVGAGI. The CDR3 runs to 14 residues. The CDR3: CASTLTESNQPQHF. Here the CDR3 DNA reads TGTGCCAGCACCCTAACAGAGAGCAATCAGCCCCAGCATTTT.

The V and J genes are TRBV10-3 and TRBJ2-3, with D unclear. Trimming pared 11 bases from V and 3 bases from J, leaving 21 bases between. Germline V CDR1 and CDR2: ENHRY, SYGVKD. The CDR3 is made up of 15 amino acids. CDR3 nucleotide sequence: TGTGCCTCCGCCGCCTTAGTAGCAACAACAGATACGCAGTATTTT. Residues: CASAALVATTDTQYF.

The chain carries TRBV7-2 and TRBJ2-1; TRBD2 matches 8 bases. Germline CDR1 is SGHTA and CDR2 is FQGNSA. V shed 3 bases and J 8 bases; nucleotides not matched to a gene: 12. The CDR3 is made up of 16 amino acids. CDR3 loop: CASSFAGTSKVDEQFF. CDR3 nucleotide sequence: TGTGCCAGCAGCTTCGCCGGGACTAGTAAAGTCGATGAGCAGTTCTTC.

V is TRBV7-2 and J is TRBJ1-4; possible D gene TRBD1, 6 bases. V was clipped by 4 bases and J by 4 bases, with 10 bases between them. The length of the CDR3 is 14 residues. Germline V lookup: CDR1 SGHTA, CDR2 FQGNSA. The CDR3 nucleotides are TGTGCCAGCAGCTCACAGGGTAGTAATGAAAAACTGTTTTTT. This sequence encodes CASSSQGSNEKLFF.

This clone has a single count. The V and J genes are TRBV7-2 and TRBJ2-3; D remains ambiguous. The CDR3 is 17 amino acids. Germline V gene lookup returns CDR1 SGHTA and CDR2 FQGNSA. V shed 6 bases and J shed 1 base, with 20 bases lying between them. In DNA, the CDR3 is TGTGCCAGCAGTCCCCAATTCCTCTTCCTGCGCACAGATACGCAGTATTTT. This translates into CASSPQFLFLRTDTQYF.

By share of the sample, this clone is large. The rearrangement joins TRBV18 to TRBJ2-1, with 7 bases fitting TRBD1. The V and J ends lost 10 bases and 6 bases, in that order; junction bases with no gene match: 9. The CDR3 extends over 13 amino acids. The germline V gene has CDR1 KGHSH and CDR2 LQKENI. The CDR3 region is CATRQGEGNEQFF. Written as DNA, the CDR3 is TGTGCCACTAGACAGGGAGAGGGCAATGAGCAGTTCTTC.

Only one count was recorded for this clone. The genes are TRBV5-6 and TRBJ1-3, with TRBD1 matching 9 bases. The germline CDR1 and CDR2 sequences are SGHDT and YYEEEE. V was pared by 3 bases and J by 3 bases, with 4 bases of the junction left unmatched. This CDR3 has 15 amino acids. The DNA of the CDR3 is TGTGCCAGCAGCTGGACAGGGGATCGTGGAAACACCATATATTTT. Translating gives CASSWTGDRGNTIYF.

The J gene is TRBJ1-1, the V gene TRBV28, with D perhaps TRBD1 (6 bases). CDR1 is MDHEN, CDR2 SYDVKM, per germline. The V gene lost 10 bases and the J gene lost 4 bases, with 13 bases spanning the gap. The CDR3 covers 12 residues. The CDR3 DNA reads as TGTGCCACTGACAGGTTGGGCACTGAAGCTTTCTTT. This translates into CATDRLGTEAFF.

This clone was found once. The gene calls are TRBV15 and TRBJ2-2; possibly TRBD1 or TRBD2 for D (5 bases each). The germline V gene has CDR1 LNHNV and CDR2 YYDKDF (reference sequence). The CDR3 extends over 14 amino acids. The V gene lost 3 bases and the J gene lost 7 bases, with 12 bases spanning the gap. The CDR3 nucleotides read TGTGCCACCAGCAGTCTCGGGGCGGTCGGGGAGCTGTTTTTT. Its translation is CATSSLGAVGELFF.

This clone was seen a few times. This sequence joins TRBV19 and TRBJ1-2; 8 bases agree with TRBD1. The CDR3 has 15 amino acids. Germline loops: CDR1 LNHDA, CDR2 SQIVND (reference sequence). V lost 4 bases and J lost 5; bases outside the gene matches: 9. The CDR3 is CASSRTGSAGYGYTF. The CDR3 DNA sequence: TGTGCCAGTAGTAGGACAGGGTCCGCGGGGTATGGCTACACCTTC. The full variable domain, with the rest looked up from reference TRBV19 and TRBJ1-2, is DGGITQSPKYLFRKEGQNVTLSCEQNLNHDAMYWYRQDPGQGLRLIYYSQIVNDFQKGDIAEGYSVSREKKESFPLTVTSAQKNPTAFYLCASSRTGSAGYGYTFGSGTRLTVV.

The chain links TRBV9 to TRBJ1-5, with TRBD1 matching 7 bases. The trim removed 0 bases at V and 4 bases at J, leaving 16 bases unmatched. Germline CDR1 SGDLS, CDR2 YYNGEE. The CDR3 runs 19 residues. The CDR3 loop is CASSVEESQGGGGNQPQHF. The CDR3 nucleotides read TGTGCCAGCAGCGTAGAGGAGAGCCAGGGAGGGGGCGGGAATCAGCCCCAGCATTTT. Full variable domain (rest looked up from reference TRBV9 and TRBJ1-5): DSGVTQTPKHLITATGQRVTLRCSPRSGDLSVYWYQQSLDQGLQFLIQYYNGEERAKGNILERFSAQQFPDLHSELNLSSLELGDSALYFCASSVEESQGGGGNQPQHFGDGTRLSIL.

V usage is TRBV9 and J usage is TRBJ2-1, with 8 bases aligning to TRBD1. The V and J ends lost 3 bases and 3 bases, in that order; junction bases with no gene match: 17. Germline assignment: CDR1 SGDLS and CDR2 YYNGEE. This CDR3 is 19 amino acids long. The CDR3, as DNA: TGTGCCAGCAGCGACCAGTACCCAGAAAGGACAGGGAACTACAATGAGCAGTTCTTC. Amino acids: CASSDQYPERTGNYNEQFF. The full variable domain, in which reference TRBV9 and TRBJ2-1 provide the parts outside the CDR3, is DSGVTQTPKHLITATGQRVTLRCSPRSGDLSVYWYQQSLDQGLQFLIQYYNGEERAKGNILERFSAQQFPDLHSELNLSSLELGDSALYFCASSDQYPERTGNYNEQFFGPGTRLTVL.